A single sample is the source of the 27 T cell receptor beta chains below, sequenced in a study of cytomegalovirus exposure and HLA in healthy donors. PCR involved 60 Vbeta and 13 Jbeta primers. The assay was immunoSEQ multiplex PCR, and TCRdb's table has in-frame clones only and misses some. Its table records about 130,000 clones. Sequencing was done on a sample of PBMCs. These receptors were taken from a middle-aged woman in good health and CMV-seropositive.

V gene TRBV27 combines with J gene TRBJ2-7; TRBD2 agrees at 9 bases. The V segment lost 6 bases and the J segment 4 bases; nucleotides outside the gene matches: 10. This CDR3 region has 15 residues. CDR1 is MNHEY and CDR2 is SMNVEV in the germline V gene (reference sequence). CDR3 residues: CASSFVGGRGYEQYF. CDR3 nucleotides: TGTGCCAGCAGCTTTGTAGGCGGGAGGGGGTACGAGCAGTACTTC.

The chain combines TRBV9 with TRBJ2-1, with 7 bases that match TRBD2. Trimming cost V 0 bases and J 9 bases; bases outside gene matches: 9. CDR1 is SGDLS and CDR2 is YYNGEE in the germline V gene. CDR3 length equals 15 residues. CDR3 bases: TGTGCCAGCAGCGTAGCGGGAGGATTCAACGTTGAGCAGTTCTTC. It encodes CASSVAGGFNVEQFF.

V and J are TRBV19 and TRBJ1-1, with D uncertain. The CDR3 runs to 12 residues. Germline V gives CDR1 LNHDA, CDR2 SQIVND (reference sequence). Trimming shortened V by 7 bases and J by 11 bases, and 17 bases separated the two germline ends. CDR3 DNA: TGTGCCAGTAAGTCCCGGGTGAGGCGGGCTTTCTTT. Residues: CASKSRVRRAFF.

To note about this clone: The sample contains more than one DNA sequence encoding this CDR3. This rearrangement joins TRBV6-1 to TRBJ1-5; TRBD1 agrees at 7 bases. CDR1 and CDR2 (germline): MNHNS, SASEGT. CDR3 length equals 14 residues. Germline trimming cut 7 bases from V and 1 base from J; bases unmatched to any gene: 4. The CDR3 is CASNPTGSNQPQHF. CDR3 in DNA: TGTGCCAGCAATCCGACAGGGAGCAATCAGCCCCAGCATTTT.

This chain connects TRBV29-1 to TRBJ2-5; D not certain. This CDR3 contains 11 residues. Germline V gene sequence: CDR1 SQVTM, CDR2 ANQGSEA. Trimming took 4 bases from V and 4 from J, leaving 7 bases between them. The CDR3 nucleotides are TGCAGCGTTGGTCTATTAGAGACCCAGTACTTC. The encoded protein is CSVGLLETQYF. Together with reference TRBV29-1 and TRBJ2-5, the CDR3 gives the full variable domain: SAVISQKPSRDICQRGTSLTIQCQVDSQVTMMFWYRQQPGQSLTLIATANQGSEATYESGFVIDKFPISRPNLTFSTLTVSNMSPEDSSIYLCSVGLLETQYFGPGTRLLVL.

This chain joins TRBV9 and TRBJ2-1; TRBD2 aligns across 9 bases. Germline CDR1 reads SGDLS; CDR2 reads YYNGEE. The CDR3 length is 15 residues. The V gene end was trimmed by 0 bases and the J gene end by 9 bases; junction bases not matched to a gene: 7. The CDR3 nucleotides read TGTGCCAGCAGCGTAGGGGCGGGAGGGCCCGCTGAGCAGTTCTTC. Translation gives CASSVGAGGPAEQFF.

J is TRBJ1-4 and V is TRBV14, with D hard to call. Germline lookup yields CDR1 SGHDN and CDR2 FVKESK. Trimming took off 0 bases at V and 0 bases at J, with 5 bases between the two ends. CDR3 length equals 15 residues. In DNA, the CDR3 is TGTGCCAGCAGCCAAGACGGGGCAACTAATGAAAAACTGTTTTTT. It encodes CASSQDGATNEKLFF.

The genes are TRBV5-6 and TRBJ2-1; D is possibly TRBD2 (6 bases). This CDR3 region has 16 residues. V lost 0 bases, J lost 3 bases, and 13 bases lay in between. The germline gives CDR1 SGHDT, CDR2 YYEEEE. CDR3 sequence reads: CASSLGVAVDYNEQFF. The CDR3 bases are TGTGCCAGCAGCTTGGGCGTAGCGGTGGACTACAATGAGCAGTTCTTC.

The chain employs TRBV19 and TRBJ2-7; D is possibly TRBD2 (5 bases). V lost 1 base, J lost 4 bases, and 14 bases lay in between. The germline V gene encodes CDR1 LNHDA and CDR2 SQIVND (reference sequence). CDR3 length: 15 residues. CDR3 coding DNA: TGTGCCAGTAGTATAGGGGCAGGTCGAGGGTACGAGCAGTACTTC. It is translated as CASSIGAGRGYEQYF.

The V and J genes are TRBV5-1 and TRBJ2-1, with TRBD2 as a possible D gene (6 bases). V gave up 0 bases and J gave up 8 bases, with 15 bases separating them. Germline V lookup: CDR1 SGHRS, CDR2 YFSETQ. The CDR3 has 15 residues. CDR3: CASSLDGVAVDEQFF. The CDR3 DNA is TGCGCCAGCAGCTTGGATGGGGTAGCGGTGGATGAGCAGTTCTTC.

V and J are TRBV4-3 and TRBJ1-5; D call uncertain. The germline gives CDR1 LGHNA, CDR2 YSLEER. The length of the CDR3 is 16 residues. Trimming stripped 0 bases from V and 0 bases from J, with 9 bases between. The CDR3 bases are TGCGCCAGCAGCCAAGAGGCGGGCAATAGCAATCAGCCCCAGCATTTT. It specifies CASSQEAGNSNQPQHF.

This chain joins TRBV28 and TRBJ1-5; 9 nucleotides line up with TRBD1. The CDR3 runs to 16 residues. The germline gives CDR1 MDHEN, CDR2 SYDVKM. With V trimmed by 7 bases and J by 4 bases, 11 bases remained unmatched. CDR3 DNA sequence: TGTGCCAGCACCATGGGGACAGGGCGATTTAATCAGCCCCAGCATTTT. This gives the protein CASTMGTGRFNQPQHF.

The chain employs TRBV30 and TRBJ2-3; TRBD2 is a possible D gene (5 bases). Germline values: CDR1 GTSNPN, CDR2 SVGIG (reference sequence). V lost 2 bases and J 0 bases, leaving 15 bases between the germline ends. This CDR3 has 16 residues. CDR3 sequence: CAWSHGVMGSTDTQYF. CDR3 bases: TGTGCCTGGAGTCACGGGGTGATGGGTAGCACAGATACGCAGTATTTT.

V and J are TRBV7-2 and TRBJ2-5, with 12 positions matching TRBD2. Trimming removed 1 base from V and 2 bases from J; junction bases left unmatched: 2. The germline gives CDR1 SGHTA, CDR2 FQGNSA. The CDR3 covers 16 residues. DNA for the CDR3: TGTGCCAGCAGCTTAGTCGGGACTAGCGGGCAAGAGACCCAGTACTTC. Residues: CASSLVGTSGQETQYF.

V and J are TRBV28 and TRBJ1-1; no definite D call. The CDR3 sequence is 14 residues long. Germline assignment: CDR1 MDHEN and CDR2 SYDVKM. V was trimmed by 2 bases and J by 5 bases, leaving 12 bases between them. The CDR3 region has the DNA TGTGCCAGCAGTTTACGAGGTTCGTTGACTGAAGCTTTCTTT. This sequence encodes CASSLRGSLTEAFF. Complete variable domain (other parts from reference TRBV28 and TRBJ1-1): DVKVTQSSRYLVKRTGEKVFLECVQDMDHENMFWYRQDPGLGLRLIYFSYDVKMKEKGDIPEGYSVSREKKERFSLILESASTNQTSMYLCASSLRGSLTEAFFGQGTRLTVV.

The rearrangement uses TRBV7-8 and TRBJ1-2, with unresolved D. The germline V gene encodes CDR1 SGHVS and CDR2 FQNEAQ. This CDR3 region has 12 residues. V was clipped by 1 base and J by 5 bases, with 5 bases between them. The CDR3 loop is CASSLDEYGYTF. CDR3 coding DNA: TGTGCCAGCAGCTTAGACGAGTATGGCTACACCTTC.

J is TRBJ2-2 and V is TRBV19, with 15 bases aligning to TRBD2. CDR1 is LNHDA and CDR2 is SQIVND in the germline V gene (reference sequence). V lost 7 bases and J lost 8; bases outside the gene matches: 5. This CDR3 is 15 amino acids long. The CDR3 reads CASTRTSGRAGELFF. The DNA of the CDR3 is TGTGCCAGTACCCGGACTAGCGGGAGGGCGGGGGAGCTGTTTTTT.

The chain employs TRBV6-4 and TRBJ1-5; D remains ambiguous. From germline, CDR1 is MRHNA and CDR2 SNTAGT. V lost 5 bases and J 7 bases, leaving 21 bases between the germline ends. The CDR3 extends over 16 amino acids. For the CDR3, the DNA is TGTGCCAGCAGTCCCCCCTGGTTGGGGAGGGCCCAGCCCCAGCATTTT. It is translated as CASSPPWLGRAQPQHF.

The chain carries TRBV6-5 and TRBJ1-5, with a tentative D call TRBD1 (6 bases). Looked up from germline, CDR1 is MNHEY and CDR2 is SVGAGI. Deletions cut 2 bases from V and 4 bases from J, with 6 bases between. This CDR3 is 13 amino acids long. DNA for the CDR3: TGTGCCAGCAGTTACACAGGGAATCAGCCCCAGCATTTT. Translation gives CASSYTGNQPQHF.

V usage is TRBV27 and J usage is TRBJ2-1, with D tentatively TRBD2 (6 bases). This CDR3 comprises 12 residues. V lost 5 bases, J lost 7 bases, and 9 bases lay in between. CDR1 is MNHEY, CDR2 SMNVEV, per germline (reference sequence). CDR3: CASSGRRNEQFF. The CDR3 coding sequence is TGTGCCAGCAGTGGGAGGAGAAATGAGCAGTTCTTC.

CDR3 nucleotide sequence: TGCAGCGCGAGGTGGAGGGGTTCTTACAATGAGCAGTTCTTC. This encodes CSARWRGSYNEQFF. The rearrangement joins TRBV29-1 to TRBJ2-1, with D maybe TRBD2 (6 bases). The germline gives CDR1 SQVTM, CDR2 ANQGSEA. Trimming shortened V by 7 bases and J by 4 bases, and 17 bases separated the two germline ends. This CDR3 has 14 residues.

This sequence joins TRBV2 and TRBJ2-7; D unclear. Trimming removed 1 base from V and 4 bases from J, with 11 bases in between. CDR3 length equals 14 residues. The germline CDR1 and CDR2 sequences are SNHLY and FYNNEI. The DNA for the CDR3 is TGTGCCAGCAGTGAAGGGGCCGTGATTTACGAGCAGTACTTC. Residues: CASSEGAVIYEQYF.

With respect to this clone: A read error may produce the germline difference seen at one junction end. This chain's CDR3 is CASSENRGQGTQYF. The CDR3 nucleotides are TGTGCCAGCAGTGAAAACAGGGGCCAAGGGACCCAGTACTTC. The chain combines TRBV2 with TRBJ2-5, with 7 bases matching TRBD1. CDR3 length equals 14 residues. Per germline, CDR1 SNHLY and CDR2 FYNNEI.

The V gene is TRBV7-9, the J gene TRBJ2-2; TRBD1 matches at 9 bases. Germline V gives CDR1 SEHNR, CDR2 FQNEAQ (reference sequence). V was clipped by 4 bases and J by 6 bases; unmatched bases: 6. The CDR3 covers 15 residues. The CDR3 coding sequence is TGTGCCAGCAGCTACCGGGACAGGGTCCCCGGGGAGCTGTTTTTT. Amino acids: CASSYRDRVPGELFF.

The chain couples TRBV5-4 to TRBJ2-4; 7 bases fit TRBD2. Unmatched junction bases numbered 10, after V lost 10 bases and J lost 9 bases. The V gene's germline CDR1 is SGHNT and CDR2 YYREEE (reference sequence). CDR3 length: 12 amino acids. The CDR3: CAYQGGRGIQYF. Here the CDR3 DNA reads TGTGCCTACCAGGGAGGGAGGGGCATTCAGTACTTC. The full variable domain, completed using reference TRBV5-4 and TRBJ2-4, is ETGVTQSPTHLIKTRGQQVTLRCSSQSGHNTVSWYQQALGQGPQFIFQYYREEENGRGNFPPRFSGLQFPNYSSELNVNALELDDSALYLCAYQGGRGIQYFGAGTRLSVL.

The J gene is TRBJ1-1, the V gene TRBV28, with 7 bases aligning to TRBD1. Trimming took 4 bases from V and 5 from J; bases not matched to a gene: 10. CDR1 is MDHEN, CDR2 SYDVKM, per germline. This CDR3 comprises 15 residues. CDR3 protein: CASSYPLPTGTEAFF. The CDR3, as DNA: TGTGCCAGCAGTTACCCCCTCCCGACAGGGACTGAAGCTTTCTTT.

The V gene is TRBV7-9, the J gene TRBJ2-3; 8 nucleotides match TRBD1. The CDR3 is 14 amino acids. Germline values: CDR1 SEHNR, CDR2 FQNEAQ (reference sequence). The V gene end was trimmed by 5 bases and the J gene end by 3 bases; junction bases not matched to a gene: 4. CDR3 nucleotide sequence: TGTGCCAGCAGCCCGACAGGGGTGACAGATACGCAGTATTTT. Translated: CASSPTGVTDTQYF.